This T cell receptor beta chain came from a study of blood T cells in healthy people across ages. A sample-barcoded 5' primer and a J-beta primer mix were used in a second PCR of about 6 to 12 cycles. TCRdb independently ran MiXCR on the 5' RACE reads; one entry per CDR3 protein. Of over 750,000 distinct CDR3 sequences in the sample, 20% to 25% were seen once. This same sample was also taken into another study, of T cells of mothers and their children.

Sequencing input: blood. The receptor's source is a boy younger than 18 in good health.

The CDR3 nucleotides are TGCGCCAGCCCCCGGAGAGGAGATAACGAGCAGTACTTC. It encodes CASPRRGDNEQYF. The rearrangement links TRBV5-1 to TRBJ2-7; D remains unclear. Germline CDR1 is SGHRS and CDR2 is YFSETQ. The CDR3 is made up of 13 amino acids. The V end lost 7 bases, the J end lost 5 bases, and 16 bases lay between the germline ends.